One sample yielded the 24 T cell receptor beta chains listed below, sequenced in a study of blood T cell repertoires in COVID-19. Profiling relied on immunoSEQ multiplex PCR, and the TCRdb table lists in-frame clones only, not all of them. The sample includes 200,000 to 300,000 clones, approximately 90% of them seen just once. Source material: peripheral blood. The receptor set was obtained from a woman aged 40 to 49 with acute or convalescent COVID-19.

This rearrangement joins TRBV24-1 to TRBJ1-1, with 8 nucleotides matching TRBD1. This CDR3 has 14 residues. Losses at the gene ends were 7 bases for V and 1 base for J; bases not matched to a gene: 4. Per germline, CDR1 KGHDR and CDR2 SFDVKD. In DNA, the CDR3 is TGTGCCACCAGATCGGGACAGGCGAACACTGAAGCTTTCTTT. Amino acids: CATRSGQANTEAFF.

This chain's CDR3 is CASSRQGDTEAFF. DNA for the CDR3: TGTGCCAGCAGTCGACAGGGGGACACTGAAGCTTTCTTT. The chain is built from TRBV7-6 and TRBJ1-1, with 9 positions matching TRBD1. J was trimmed by 3 bases and V by 6 bases; bases with no gene match: 2. Germline CDR1 and CDR2: SGHVS and FNYEAQ. The CDR3 covers 13 residues. The full variable domain, its missing parts supplied by reference TRBV7-6 and TRBJ1-1, is GAGVSQSPRYKVTKRGQDVALRCDPISGHVSLYWYRQALGQGPEFLTYFNYEAQQDKSGLPNDRFSAERPEGSISTLTIQRTEQRDSAMYRCASSRQGDTEAFFGQGTRLTVV.

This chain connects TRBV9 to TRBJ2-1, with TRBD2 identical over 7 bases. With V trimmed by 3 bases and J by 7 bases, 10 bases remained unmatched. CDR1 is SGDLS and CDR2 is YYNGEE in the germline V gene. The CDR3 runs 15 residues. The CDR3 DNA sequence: TGTGCCAGCAGCGGACTGGCGGGGGTGCGGAATGAGCAGTTCTTC. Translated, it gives CASSGLAGVRNEQFF.

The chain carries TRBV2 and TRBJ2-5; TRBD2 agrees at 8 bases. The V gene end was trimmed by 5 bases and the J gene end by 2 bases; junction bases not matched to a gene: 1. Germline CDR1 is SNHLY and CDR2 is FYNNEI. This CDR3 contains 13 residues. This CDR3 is CASSRGGQETQYF. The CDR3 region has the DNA TGTGCCAGCAGTCGGGGGGGTCAAGAGACCCAGTACTTC. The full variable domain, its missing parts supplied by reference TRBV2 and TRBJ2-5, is EPEVTQTPSHQVTQMGQEVILRCVPISNHLYFYWYRQILGQKVEFLVSFYNNEISEKSEIFDDQFSVERPDGSNFTLKIRSTKLEDSAMYFCASSRGGQETQYFGPGTRLLVL.

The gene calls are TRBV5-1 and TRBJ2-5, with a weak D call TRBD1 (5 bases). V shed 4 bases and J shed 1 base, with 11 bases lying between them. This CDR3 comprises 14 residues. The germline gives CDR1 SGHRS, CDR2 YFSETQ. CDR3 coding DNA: TGCGCCAGCAGCACCCTGACAGCCCAAGAGACCCAGTACTTC. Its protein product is CASSTLTAQETQYF.

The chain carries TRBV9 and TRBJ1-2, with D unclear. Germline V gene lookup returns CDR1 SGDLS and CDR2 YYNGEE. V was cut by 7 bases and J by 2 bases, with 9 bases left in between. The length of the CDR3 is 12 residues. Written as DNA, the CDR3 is TGTGCCAGCGGAGGCGGGAACTATGGCTACACCTTC. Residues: CASGGGNYGYTF. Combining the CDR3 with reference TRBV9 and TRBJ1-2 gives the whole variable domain DSGVTQTPKHLITATGQRVTLRCSPRSGDLSVYWYQQSLDQGLQFLIQYYNGEERAKGNILERFSAQQFPDLHSELNLSSLELGDSALYFCASGGGNYGYTFGSGTRLTVV.

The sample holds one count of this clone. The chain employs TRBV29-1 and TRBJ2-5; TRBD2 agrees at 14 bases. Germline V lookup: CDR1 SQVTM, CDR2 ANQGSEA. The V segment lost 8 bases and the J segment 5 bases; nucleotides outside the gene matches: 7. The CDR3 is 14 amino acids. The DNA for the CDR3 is TGCAGCCTGACTAGCGGGGGGGCTATTGAGACCCAGTACTTC. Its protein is CSLTSGGAIETQYF.

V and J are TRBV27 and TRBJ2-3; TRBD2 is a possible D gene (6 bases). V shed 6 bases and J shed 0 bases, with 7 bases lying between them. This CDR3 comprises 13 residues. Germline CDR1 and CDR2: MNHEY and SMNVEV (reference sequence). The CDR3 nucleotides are TGTGCCAGCAGGGACTATAGCACAGATACGCAGTATTTT. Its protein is CASRDYSTDTQYF.

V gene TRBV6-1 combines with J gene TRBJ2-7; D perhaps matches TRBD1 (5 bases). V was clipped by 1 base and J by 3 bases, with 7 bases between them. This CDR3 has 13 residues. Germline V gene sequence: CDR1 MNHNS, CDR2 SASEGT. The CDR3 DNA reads TGTGCCAGCAGTGAAGGACAGTTCTACGAGCAGTACGTC. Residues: CASSEGQFYEQYV.

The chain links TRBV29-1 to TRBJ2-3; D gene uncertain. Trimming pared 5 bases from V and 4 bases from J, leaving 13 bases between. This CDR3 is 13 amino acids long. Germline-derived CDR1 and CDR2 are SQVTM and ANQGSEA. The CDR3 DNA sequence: TGCAGCGTTTATTGGGCTAAAGCAGATACGCAGTATTTT. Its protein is CSVYWAKADTQYF.

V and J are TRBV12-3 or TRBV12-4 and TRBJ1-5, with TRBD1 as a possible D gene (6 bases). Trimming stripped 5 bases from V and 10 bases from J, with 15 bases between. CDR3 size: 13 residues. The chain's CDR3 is CASSGGQQHPQHF. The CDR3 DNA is TGTGCCAGCAGTGGGGGACAACAGCACCCCCAGCATTTT.

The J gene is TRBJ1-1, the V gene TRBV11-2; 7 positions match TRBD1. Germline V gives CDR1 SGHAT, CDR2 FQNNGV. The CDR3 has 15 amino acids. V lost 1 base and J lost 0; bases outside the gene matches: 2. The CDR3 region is CASSLAGQMNTEAFF. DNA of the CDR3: TGTGCCAGCAGCTTAGCGGGACAGATGAACACTGAAGCTTTCTTT.

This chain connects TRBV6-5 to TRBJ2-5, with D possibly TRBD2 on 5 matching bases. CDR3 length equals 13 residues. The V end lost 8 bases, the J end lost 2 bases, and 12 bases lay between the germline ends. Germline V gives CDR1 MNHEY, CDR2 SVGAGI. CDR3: CASAGVFQETQYF. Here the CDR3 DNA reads TGTGCCAGCGCCGGGGTTTTTCAAGAGACCCAGTACTTC.

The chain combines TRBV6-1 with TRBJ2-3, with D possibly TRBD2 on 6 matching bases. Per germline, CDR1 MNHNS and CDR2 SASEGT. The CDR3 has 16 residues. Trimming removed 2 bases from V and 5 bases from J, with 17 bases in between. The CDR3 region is CASSEWSRGSGDTQYF. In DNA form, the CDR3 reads TGTGCCAGCAGTGAATGGAGTCGGGGGTCCGGAGATACGCAGTATTTT.

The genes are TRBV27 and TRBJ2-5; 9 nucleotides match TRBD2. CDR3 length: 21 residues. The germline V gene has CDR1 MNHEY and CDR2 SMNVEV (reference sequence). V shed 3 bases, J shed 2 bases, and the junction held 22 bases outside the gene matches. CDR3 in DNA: TGTGCCAGCAGTTTTACCCTCCCCGATGGTAGCGGGGGACCCAGTCAAGAGACCCAGTACTTC. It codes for CASSFTLPDGSGGPSQETQYF.

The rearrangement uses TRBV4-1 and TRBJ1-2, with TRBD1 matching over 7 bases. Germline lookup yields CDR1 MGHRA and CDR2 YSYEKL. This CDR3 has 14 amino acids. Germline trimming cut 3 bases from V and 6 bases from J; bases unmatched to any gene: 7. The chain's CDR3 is CASSHRTGVHGYTF. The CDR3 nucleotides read TGCGCCAGCAGCCACCGGACAGGCGTACATGGCTACACCTTC.

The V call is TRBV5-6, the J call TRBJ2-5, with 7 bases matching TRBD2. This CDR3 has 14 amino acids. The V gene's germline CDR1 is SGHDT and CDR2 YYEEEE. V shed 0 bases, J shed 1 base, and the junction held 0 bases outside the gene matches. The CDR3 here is CASSLGLAQETQYF. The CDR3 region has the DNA TGTGCCAGCAGCTTGGGACTAGCCCAAGAGACCCAGTACTTC.

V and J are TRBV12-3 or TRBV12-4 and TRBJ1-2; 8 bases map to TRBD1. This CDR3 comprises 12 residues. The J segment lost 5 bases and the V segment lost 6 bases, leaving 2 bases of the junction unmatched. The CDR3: CASRRTGYGYTF. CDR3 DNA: TGTGCCAGCAGACGGACAGGGTATGGCTACACCTTC.

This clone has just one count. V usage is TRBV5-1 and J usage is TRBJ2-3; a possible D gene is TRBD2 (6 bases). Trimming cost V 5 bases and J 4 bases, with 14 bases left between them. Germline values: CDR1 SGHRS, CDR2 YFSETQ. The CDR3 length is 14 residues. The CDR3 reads CASRDRPGADTQYF. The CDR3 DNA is TGCGCCAGCAGAGATCGTCCGGGGGCAGATACGCAGTATTTT.

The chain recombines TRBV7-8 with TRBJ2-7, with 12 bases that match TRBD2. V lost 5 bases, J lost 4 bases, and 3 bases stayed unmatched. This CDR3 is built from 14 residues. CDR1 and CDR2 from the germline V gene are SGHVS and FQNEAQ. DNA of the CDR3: TGTGCCAGCAGCCCTGGGACTAGCGGGTACGAGCAGTACGTC. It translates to CASSPGTSGYEQYV.

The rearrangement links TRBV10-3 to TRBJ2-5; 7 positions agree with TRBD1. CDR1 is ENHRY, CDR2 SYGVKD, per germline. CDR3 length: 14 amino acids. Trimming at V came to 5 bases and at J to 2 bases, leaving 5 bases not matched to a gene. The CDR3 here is CAISRRQGQETQYF. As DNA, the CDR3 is TGTGCCATCAGTAGGCGACAGGGACAAGAGACCCAGTACTTC.

CDR3 in DNA: TGTGCCAGCAGCAAGGCCCCTGAGGGGGTGTCTGGCTATGGCTACACCTTC. This codes for CASSKAPEGVSGYGYTF. This chain joins TRBV21-1 and TRBJ1-2; the table names TRBD1, a call not compared with the DNA. TRBV21-1 is a pseudogene segment. The CDR3 is 17 residues long.

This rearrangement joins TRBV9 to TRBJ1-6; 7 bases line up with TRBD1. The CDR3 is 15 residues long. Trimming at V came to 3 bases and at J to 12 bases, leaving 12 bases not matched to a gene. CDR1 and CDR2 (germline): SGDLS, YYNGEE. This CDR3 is CASSALGTDHGPLHF. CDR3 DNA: TGTGCCAGCAGCGCACTCGGGACAGATCACGGACCCCTCCACTTT.

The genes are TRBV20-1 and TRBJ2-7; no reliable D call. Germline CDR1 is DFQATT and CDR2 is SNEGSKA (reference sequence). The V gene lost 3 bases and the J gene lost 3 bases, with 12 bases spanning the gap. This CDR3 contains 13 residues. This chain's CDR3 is CSASVASGYEQYV. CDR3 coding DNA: TGCAGTGCTAGTGTTGCATCAGGCTACGAGCAGTACGTC.